This T cell receptor (beta chain) was identified in a study of T-cell reconstitution after alpha-beta-depleted transplantation in children. Study results and limitations: About two months after transplant, alpha-beta T cells reportedly came from several hundred expanded graft clones. After one year, T-cell counts and TCRbeta diversity mostly came from new T cells. Some patients owed their high day-60 TCRbeta diversity to surviving recipient T cells and thymic progenitors.

Trimming cost V 0 bases and J 3 bases, with 14 bases left between them. CDR3 length: 16 amino acids. The germline CDR1 and CDR2 sequences are LGHDT and YNNKEL (reference sequence). This clonotype showed up just a few times. What it recognizes is unknown. Construction of the TCRbeta library involved unique molecular identifiers. TCRdb passed the PCR reads through MiXCR, listing each CDR3 protein once. This table holds 450,000 to 600,000 distinct CDR3 sequences, over 10% found once. The rearrangement uses TRBV3-1 and TRBJ1-2, with D hard to call. The origin of this receptor is a male patient under 18 who had a stem cell transplant for acute myeloid leukemia, so the T cells may come from the graft donor. The sample was PBMCs, mostly from graft donor cells, taken 360 days after TCRalphabeta/CD19-depleted stem cell transplant. The CDR3 bases are TGTGCCAGCAGCCAAGAACCTACGATGGTGGACTATGGCTACACCTTC. This codes for CASSQEPTMVDYGYTF.